This entry lists 24 T cell receptor beta chains sequenced from one sample in a study of blood T cell repertoires in COVID-19 (TCRdb year 2020). The library was produced with the immunoSEQ multiplex PCR assay. TCRdb mirrors the immuneACCESS table, restricted to in-frame sequences. Some clones are absent from its copies; in checked studies, under half trace to an unresolved V gene, and the reason for the others is unknown. For this sample there are fewer than 90,000 clones; over 70% appear just once. Around 10% of the sample belongs to the ten largest clones. Sequenced material: peripheral blood. The receptors shown here come from a man aged 45-60 years with acute or convalescent COVID-19.

The J gene is TRBJ1-1, the V gene TRBV5-1; tentative D call: TRBD1 (6 bases). CDR1 and CDR2 from the germline V gene are SGHRS and YFSETQ. The CDR3 is 16 residues long. Trimming left V 0 bases short and J 4 bases short, with 16 bases between. The CDR3, as DNA: TGCGCCAGCAGCTTGGCCTGGCAGGGGACGACCACTGAAGCTTTCTTT. Protein: CASSLAWQGTTTEAFF.

The gene calls are TRBV28 and TRBJ2-1; 12 nucleotides line up with TRBD2. Germline-derived CDR1 and CDR2 are MDHEN and SYDVKM. This CDR3 is built from 17 residues. Trimming at V came to 5 bases and at J to 8 bases, leaving 13 bases not matched to a gene. CDR3: CASSGTTSGRYLHEQFF. For the CDR3, the DNA is TGTGCCAGCAGTGGGACGACTAGCGGGAGATATTTGCATGAGCAGTTCTTC.

This chain connects TRBV6-2 or TRBV6-3 to TRBJ1-1; D remains unclear. Germline loops: CDR1 MNHEY, CDR2 SVGEGT. The V end lost 6 bases, the J end lost 4 bases, and 15 bases lay between the germline ends. CDR3 length: 14 amino acids. CDR3 sequence reads: CASSMRVEGTEAFF. The DNA of the CDR3 is TGTGCCAGCAGCATGCGGGTTGAGGGCACTGAAGCTTTCTTT.

The chain is built from TRBV19 and TRBJ1-1; TRBD1 is a possible D gene (5 bases). This CDR3 contains 12 residues. Germline CDR1 reads LNHDA; CDR2 reads SQIVND (reference sequence). The germline V and J ends were trimmed by 8 bases and 3 bases, with 10 bases remaining between them. The CDR3 DNA reads as TGTGCCAGTGGAAGGGGTTACACTGAAGCTTTCTTT. Residues: CASGRGYTEAFF.

The V gene is TRBV4-1, the J gene TRBJ2-1; the match to TRBD2 covers 10 bases. CDR3 size: 17 residues. Germline V lookup: CDR1 MGHRA, CDR2 YSYEKL. Losses at the gene ends were 4 bases for V and 3 bases for J; bases not matched to a gene: 9. The CDR3 loop reads CASSRTSGLTHYNEQFF. The DNA for the CDR3 is TGCGCCAGCAGCCGGACTAGCGGTTTAACCCACTACAATGAGCAGTTCTTC.

The chain links TRBV28 to TRBJ2-1; tentative D call: TRBD1 (6 bases). Germline CDR1 is MDHEN and CDR2 is SYDVKM. The length of the CDR3 is 18 residues. V was shortened by 1 base and J by 5 bases, with 21 bases between the two germline ends. The CDR3 sequence: CASSLFGRGGAIDNEQFF. CDR3 nucleotides: TGTGCCAGCAGTTTATTCGGGCGAGGGGGTGCGATCGACAATGAGCAGTTCTTC.

This chain connects TRBV3-1 (or the pseudogene TRBV3-2) to TRBJ2-7; maybe TRBD1 (6 bases). This CDR3 is 15 amino acids long. V was shortened by 1 base and J by 2 bases, with 12 bases between the two germline ends. In germline, CDR1 is LGHDT, CDR2 YNNKEL (reference sequence). CDR3 sequence (DNA): TGTGCCAGCAGCCAAGCGGTAGGACAGACCTACGAGCAGTACTTC. It specifies CASSQAVGQTYEQYF.

The rearrangement links TRBV27 to TRBJ1-5; D gene unclear. CDR3 length: 13 amino acids. Trimming cost V 7 bases and J 6 bases, with 13 bases left between them. The germline V gene has CDR1 MNHEY and CDR2 SMNVEV (reference sequence). The CDR3 loop reads CASMSQTGQPQHF. Here the CDR3 DNA reads TGTGCCAGCATGTCTCAGACGGGTCAGCCCCAGCATTTT.

This chain links TRBV6-2 or TRBV6-3 with TRBJ1-2, with 7 bases aligning to TRBD1. The J segment lost 1 base and the V segment lost 2 bases, leaving 10 bases of the junction unmatched. Germline V gene sequence: CDR1 MNHEY, CDR2 SVGEGT. The CDR3 has 17 residues. The CDR3 DNA is TGTGCCAGCAGTTACCCGACGGAGACAGGGCATAACTATGGCTACACCTTC. Translating gives CASSYPTETGHNYGYTF.

The genes are TRBV19 and TRBJ1-5, with a tentative D call TRBD1 (5 bases). The V gene lost 3 bases and the J gene lost 0 bases, with 6 bases spanning the gap. Per the germline V gene, CDR1 is LNHDA and CDR2 is SQIVND (reference sequence). The CDR3 loop spans 14 amino acids. The CDR3 DNA reads as TGTGCCAGTAGTATCCAGGGTAGCAATCAGCCCCAGCATTTT. Protein product: CASSIQGSNQPQHF.

This chain's CDR3 is CASSSKTNPGTGRPNTEAFF. The CDR3 nucleotides are TGCGCCAGCAGCTCCAAGACCAATCCGGGGACAGGGAGACCGAACACTGAAGCTTTCTTT. The chain joins TRBV4-1 to TRBJ1-1; 9 bases align to TRBD1. The trim removed 5 bases at V and 1 base at J, leaving 20 bases unmatched. The CDR3 contains 20 residues. CDR1 is MGHRA and CDR2 is YSYEKL in the germline V gene.

The rearrangement links TRBV7-2 to TRBJ1-3; maybe TRBD1 (5 bases). The CDR3 consists of 15 residues. From germline, CDR1 is SGHTA and CDR2 FQGNSA. The germline V and J ends were trimmed by 0 bases and 4 bases, with 10 bases remaining between them. In DNA, the CDR3 is TGTGCCAGCAGCTTAGCTGCAGGGATCGGAAACACCATATATTTT. Translating it yields CASSLAAGIGNTIYF.

The V gene is TRBV3-1 (or the pseudogene TRBV3-2), the J gene TRBJ1-1; 9 bases map to TRBD1. Germline CDR1 is LGHDT and CDR2 is YNNKEL (reference sequence). The CDR3 loop spans 16 amino acids. With V trimmed by 4 bases and J by 5 bases, 11 bases remained unmatched. The CDR3 coding sequence is TGTGCCAGCAGCCCCAGACAGGGGGTAAGAGGGACTGAAGCTTTCTTT. This translates into CASSPRQGVRGTEAFF.

The CDR3 DNA follows: TGTGCCAGCAGCAAAACAGGGGGGCGCACAGATACGCAGTATTTT. This translates into CASSKTGGRTDTQYF. The chain couples TRBV7-3 to TRBJ2-3, with 8 bases matching TRBD1. Trimming at V came to 5 bases and at J to 1 base, leaving 5 bases not matched to a gene. Germline V lookup: CDR1 SGHTA, CDR2 FQGTGA. The CDR3 is 15 residues long.

The chain joins TRBV11-1 to TRBJ2-1, with TRBD1 identical over 8 bases. The germline V gene encodes CDR1 SGHAT and CDR2 FQDESV (reference sequence). Losses at the gene ends were 5 bases for V and 1 base for J; bases not matched to a gene: 4. The length of the CDR3 is 15 residues. CDR3 protein: CASSPQGVSYNEQFF. CDR3 DNA: TGTGCCAGCAGCCCACAGGGGGTTTCCTACAATGAGCAGTTCTTC.

The gene calls are TRBV5-1 and TRBJ1-1, with no clear D. The CDR3 totals 15 residues. Looked up from germline, CDR1 is SGHRS and CDR2 is YFSETQ. The V end was cut by 0 bases, the J end by 4 bases, with 13 bases between. In DNA form, the CDR3 reads TGCGCCAGCAGCTTGGGAGGGTATCGGGGCACTGAAGCTTTCTTT. Translating it yields CASSLGGYRGTEAFF.

The chain links TRBV19 to TRBJ1-5; 7 nucleotides agree with TRBD1. Unmatched junction bases numbered 6, after V lost 6 bases and J lost 4 bases. The CDR3 contains 14 residues. CDR1 and CDR2 (germline): LNHDA, SQIVND (reference sequence). This CDR3 reads CASRPDRANQPQHF. CDR3 DNA: TGTGCCAGTAGGCCCGACAGGGCAAATCAGCCCCAGCATTTT.

This chain's CDR3 is CASSPGHARDYTF. For the CDR3, the DNA is TGTGCCAGCTCCCCGGGACATGCAAGGGACTACACCTTC. The chain carries TRBV28 and TRBJ1-2; tentatively, D is TRBD1 (6 bases). Germline V gene data show CDR1 as MDHEN and CDR2 as SYDVKM. V was pared by 8 bases and J by 10 bases, with 20 bases between. This CDR3 comprises 13 residues.

This clone was seen a few times. The chain is built from TRBV4-2 and TRBJ1-2; D not certain. Trimming left V 4 bases short and J 6 bases short, with 12 bases between. The V gene's germline CDR1 is LGHNA and CDR2 YNFKEQ. This CDR3 is built from 13 residues. The DNA for the CDR3 is TGTGCCAGCAGCCCTCGGGCCGGGGATGGCTACACCTTC. As protein: CASSPRAGDGYTF.

This clone has only a few counts. The chain has TRBV7-2 and TRBJ2-7; weak D call: TRBD1 (6 bases). The CDR3 contains 12 residues. Germline V gene data show CDR1 as SGHTA and CDR2 as FQGNSA. Trimming took 3 bases from V and 4 from J, leaving 7 bases between them. The CDR3 region is CASSLGAYEQYF. Here the CDR3 DNA reads TGTGCCAGCAGCTTGGGGGCTTACGAGCAGTACTTC.

Comments on this clone: The identical CDR3 is also encoded by other nucleotide sequences in the sample. The V gene is TRBV14, the J gene TRBJ2-7, with 7 bases aligning to TRBD1. The ends lost 4 bases at V and 5 bases at J; junction bases unmatched: 5. The CDR3 extends over 13 amino acids. Germline values: CDR1 SGHDN, CDR2 FVKESK. The CDR3 DNA reads as TGTGCCAGCAGCCCTACAGGGGTCCACGAGCAGTACTTC. It is translated as CASSPTGVHEQYF.

The rearrangement joins TRBV15 to TRBJ2-1; 11 bases fit TRBD2. Germline loops: CDR1 LNHNV, CDR2 YYDKDF (reference sequence). This CDR3 contains 18 residues. Trimming removed 5 bases from V and 2 bases from J; junction bases left unmatched: 11. Here the CDR3 reads CATSPRWVAGGTYNEQFF. The CDR3 nucleotides are TGTGCCACCAGCCCCCGGTGGGTAGCGGGAGGGACCTACAATGAGCAGTTCTTC. The full variable domain, completed using reference TRBV15 and TRBJ2-1, is DAMVIQNPRYQVTQFGKPVTLSCSQTLNHNVMYWYQQKSSQAPKLLFHYYDKDFNNEADTPDNFQSRRPNTSFCFLDIRSPGLGDTAMYLCATSPRWVAGGTYNEQFFGPGTRLTVL.

This chain joins TRBV5-5 and TRBJ1-5, with D possibly being TRBD1 (5 bases). Trimming shortened V by 4 bases and J by 2 bases, and 16 bases separated the two germline ends. Germline values: CDR1 SGHKS, CDR2 YYEKEE (reference sequence). This CDR3 is 16 amino acids long. For the CDR3, the DNA is TGTGCCAGCAGCCCTGGTAGGGGATCCGGCAATCAGCCCCAGCATTTT. It yields the protein CASSPGRGSGNQPQHF.

The V and J genes are TRBV5-6 and TRBJ2-7; TRBD2 might be the D (6 bases). Germline V CDR1 and CDR2: SGHDT, YYEEEE. This CDR3 comprises 15 residues. Trimming pared 4 bases from V and 7 bases from J, leaving 21 bases between. CDR3 sequence (DNA): TGTGCCAGCAGCCCGGCTCAGGACTACCAACGGGAGCAGTACTTC. It translates to CASSPAQDYQREQYF.